Below, one TCR beta chain is given with its context. Its antigen is not known. These data come from a study of cytomegalovirus exposure and HLA in healthy donors. The CDR3 consists of 16 residues. Germline-derived CDR1 and CDR2 are LNHDA and SQIVND (reference sequence). The V and J ends lost 5 bases and 8 bases respectively, with 22 bases between them. With 60 Vbeta and 13 Jbeta primers, the PCR was carried out. The data were produced by immunoSEQ multiplex PCR, yet TCRdb's version contains in-frame clones alone and is incomplete. The sample lists approximately 260,000 clones, about 83% seen once, with approximately 2% in the top ten. Findings and caveats of the study: In the analysis, some V segments, TRBV6-2 and TRBV6-3 included, were excluded as indistinguishable.

The clonotype comes from a woman aged 40 to 50 in good health and CMV-seropositive. Sequencing was performed on PBMCs. The V and J genes are TRBV19 and TRBJ2-1; perhaps TRBD2 as D (6 bases). For the CDR3, the DNA is TGTGCCAGTAGTGACCCTGCTGGCGGGACCCTGGATGAGCAGTTCTTC. Translating it yields CASSDPAGGTLDEQFF. Complete variable domain (other parts from reference TRBV19 and TRBJ2-1): DGGITQSPKYLFRKEGQNVTLSCEQNLNHDAMYWYRQDPGQGLRLIYYSQIVNDFQKGDIAEGYSVSREKKESFPLTVTSAQKNPTAFYLCASSDPAGGTLDEQFFGPGTRLTVL.